The subject of this entry is one T cell receptor beta chain. The CDR3 runs to 13 residues. CDR1 MNHEY and CDR2 SVGEGT come from the germline V gene. Trimming took 5 bases from V and 10 from J, leaving 15 bases between them. Then a second PCR, running roughly 6 to 11 cycles, was carried out with a sample-barcoded 5' primer and a J-beta primer mix. Each CDR3 protein is one row after TCRdb ran MiXCR on the 5' RACE reads. This sample has 700,000 to 800,000 distinct CDR3 sequences, with approximately 43% found just once. These data are taken from a study of blood T cells in healthy people across ages. Every participating donor contributed 8.5 to 10 milliliters of peripheral blood through a draw.

The TCR comes from a woman between 55 and 75 years old in good health. Material for sequencing was blood. The gene calls are TRBV6-2 or TRBV6-3 and TRBJ2-1; no firm D call. The CDR3: CASSPRNSYEQFF. The CDR3 region has the DNA TGTGCCAGCAGTCCCCGTAATTCCTACGAGCAGTTCTTC.